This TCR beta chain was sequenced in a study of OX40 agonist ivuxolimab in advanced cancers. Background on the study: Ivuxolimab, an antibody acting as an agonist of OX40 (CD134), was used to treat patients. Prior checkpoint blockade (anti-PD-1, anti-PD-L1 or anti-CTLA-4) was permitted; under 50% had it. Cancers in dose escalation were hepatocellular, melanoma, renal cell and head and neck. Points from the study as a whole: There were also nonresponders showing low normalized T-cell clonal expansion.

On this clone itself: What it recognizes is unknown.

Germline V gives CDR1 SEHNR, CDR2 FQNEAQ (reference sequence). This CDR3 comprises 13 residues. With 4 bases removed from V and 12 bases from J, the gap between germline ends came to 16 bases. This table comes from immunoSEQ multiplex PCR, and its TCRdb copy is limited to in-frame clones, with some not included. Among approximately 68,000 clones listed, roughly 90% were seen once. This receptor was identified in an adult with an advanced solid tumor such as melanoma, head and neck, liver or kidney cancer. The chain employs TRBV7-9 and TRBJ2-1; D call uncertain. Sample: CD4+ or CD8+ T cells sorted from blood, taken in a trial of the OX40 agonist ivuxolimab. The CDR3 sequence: CASSSPLPSLQFF. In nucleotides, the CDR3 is TGTGCCAGCAGCTCCCCACTACCGAGCCTGCAGTTCTTC. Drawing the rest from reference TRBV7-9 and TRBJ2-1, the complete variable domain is DTGVSQNPRHKITKRGQNVTFRCDPISEHNRLYWYRQTLGQGPEFLTYFQNEAQLEKSRLLSDRFSAERPKGSFSTLEIQRTEQGDSAMYLCASSSPLPSLQFFGPGTRLTVL.